One and the same sample provided the 20 T cell receptor beta chains below, sequenced in a study of cytomegalovirus exposure and HLA in healthy donors. With 60 Vbeta and 13 Jbeta primers, the PCR was carried out. Only in-frame clones appear in the TCRdb table, and some are missing; sequencing was by immunoSEQ multiplex PCR. There are 90,000 to 140,000 clones in the sample; 70% to 75% occur only once, and under 1.5% lies in the top ten. Sequencing was performed on PBMCs. These receptors all come from a man in his forties or fifties in good health and CMV-seronegative.

To note about this clone: The junction shows a germline mismatch at one end, possibly a read error. The rearrangement uses TRBV7-9 and TRBJ1-5, with 8 nucleotides matching TRBD1. The CDR3 spans 17 residues. Germline-derived CDR1 and CDR2 are SEHNR and FQNEAQ (reference sequence). This CDR3 is CSSSFSTGGRDNQPQHF. The CDR3 nucleotides read TGTTCCAGCAGCTTTTCCACAGGGGGGCGTGACAATCAGCCCCAGCATTTT.

V gene TRBV19 combines with J gene TRBJ1-5, with D unclear. The CDR3 loop spans 15 amino acids. V was trimmed by 5 bases and J by 0 bases, leaving 11 bases between them. Germline CDR1 is LNHDA and CDR2 is SQIVND (reference sequence). The chain's CDR3 is CASSLTDYSNQPQHF. The CDR3 nucleotides are TGTGCCAGTAGTCTCACTGACTATAGCAATCAGCCCCAGCATTTT.

The chain links TRBV10-2 to TRBJ2-2, with a weak D call TRBD1 (5 bases). V shed 0 bases and J shed 4 bases, with 9 bases lying between them. This CDR3 comprises 15 residues. The V gene's germline CDR1 is WSHSY and CDR2 SAAADI. The CDR3 DNA is TGCGCCAGCAGTGAGTCGGGGCGCGGCACCGGGGAGCTGTTTTTT. Translation: CASSESGRGTGELFF.

The chain has TRBV9 and TRBJ1-3; weak D call: TRBD1 (6 bases). Germline values: CDR1 SGDLS, CDR2 YYNGEE. This CDR3 contains 17 residues. Trimming removed 0 bases from V and 0 bases from J, with 13 bases in between. CDR3 loop: CASSVGSGRGSGNTIYF. CDR3 sequence (DNA): TGTGCCAGCAGCGTAGGGTCGGGCAGGGGCTCTGGAAACACCATATATTTT.

The chain is built from TRBV23-1 and TRBJ2-7; TRBD1 matches at 9 bases. TRBV23-1 is noted as an ORF with a role that remains uncertain. This CDR3 is 16 amino acids long. Trimming removed 0 bases from V and 4 bases from J; junction bases left unmatched: 7. The CDR3 coding sequence is TGCGCCAGCAGTCAATCAGGAACAGGGGGCCGTTACGAGCAGTACTTC. Translating it yields CASSQSGTGGRYEQYF.

V gene TRBV7-9 combines with J gene TRBJ2-1; 10 bases map to TRBD2. V was clipped by 5 bases and J by 12 bases; unmatched bases: 16. Germline loops: CDR1 SEHNR, CDR2 FQNEAQ (reference sequence). The CDR3 has 16 residues. DNA for the CDR3: TGTGCCAGCAGCCCGCGGACTAGCGGTAACTTTTTAGGGCAGTTCTTC. Translating gives CASSPRTSGNFLGQFF. Filled out from reference TRBV7-9 and TRBJ2-1, the complete variable domain reads DTGVSQNPRHKITKRGQNVTFRCDPISEHNRLYWYRQTLGQGPEFLTYFQNEAQLEKSRLLSDRFSAERPKGSFSTLEIQRTEQGDSAMYLCASSPRTSGNFLGQFFGPGTRLTVL.

The CDR3 DNA reads TGTGCCAGCAGTTTGGAGATCAGGTGGACTAGCGGGAACACCGGGGAGCTGTTTTTT. Its protein product is CASSLEIRWTSGNTGELFF. The V call is TRBV28, the J call TRBJ2-2, with 10 bases identical to TRBD2. The CDR3 loop spans 19 amino acids. CDR1 and CDR2 from the germline V gene are MDHEN and SYDVKM. V shed 3 bases, J shed 1 base, and the junction held 11 bases outside the gene matches.

This chain joins TRBV2 and TRBJ2-6, with D possibly being TRBD2 (5 bases). Germline V gene sequence: CDR1 SNHLY, CDR2 FYNNEI. V lost 6 bases and J 0 bases, leaving 6 bases between the germline ends. The CDR3 contains 14 residues. CDR3 loop: CASREGSGANVLTF. In DNA form, the CDR3 reads TGTGCCAGCAGAGAGGGCTCTGGGGCCAACGTCCTGACTTTC.

This chain joins TRBV18 and TRBJ2-7; D perhaps matches TRBD1 (6 bases). V shed 6 bases and J shed 2 bases, with 17 bases lying between them. The CDR3 consists of 15 residues. The germline CDR1 and CDR2 sequences are KGHSH and LQKENI. This chain's CDR3 is CASSAGQPGTYEQYF. The CDR3 nucleotides are TGTGCCAGCTCCGCTGGACAGCCTGGCACCTACGAGCAGTACTTC.

The genes are TRBV5-1 and TRBJ2-1; 10 nucleotides match TRBD2. Germline V lookup: CDR1 SGHRS, CDR2 YFSETQ. After removal of 6 bases from V and 7 bases from J, the junction contained 10 bases not matched to a gene. CDR3 size: 15 residues. The DNA for the CDR3 is TGCGCCAGCACCAACAAAGCGGGGGGGCCTAATGAGCAGTTCTTC. Amino acid sequence: CASTNKAGGPNEQFF.

The genes are TRBV27 and TRBJ1-2; no definite D call. Per germline, CDR1 MNHEY and CDR2 SMNVEV (reference sequence). The CDR3 loop spans 13 amino acids. Trimming cost V 2 bases and J 7 bases, with 11 bases left between them. The DNA of the CDR3 is TGTGCCAGCAGTTTAAGAACATCAGGTGGCTACACCTTC. Translating it yields CASSLRTSGGYTF.

This chain connects TRBV27 to TRBJ2-3, with D possibly TRBD1 on 5 matching bases. V lost 3 bases, J lost 6 bases, and 13 bases lay in between. The germline V gene has CDR1 MNHEY and CDR2 SMNVEV (reference sequence). This CDR3 contains 14 residues. The DNA for the CDR3 is TGTGCCAGCAGTTTGTCACAGGCCGGGGATACGCAGTATTTT. It encodes CASSLSQAGDTQYF.

This clone occurred a few times. The chain joins TRBV30 to TRBJ1-3, with 9 bases aligning to TRBD1. The CDR3 covers 16 residues. With V trimmed by 2 bases and J by 2 bases, 7 bases remained unmatched. Germline lookup yields CDR1 GTSNPN and CDR2 SVGIG (reference sequence). The CDR3 protein is CAWSTGQGRPGNTIYF. CDR3 coding DNA: TGTGCCTGGAGTACAGGACAGGGGCGGCCTGGAAACACCATATATTTT. Using reference TRBV30 and TRBJ1-3 for the parts outside the CDR3, the full variable domain is SQTIHQWPATLVQPVGSPLSLECTVEGTSNPNLYWYRQAAGRGLQLLFYSVGIGQISSEVPQNLSASRPQDRQFILSSKKLLLSDSGFYLCAWSTGQGRPGNTIYFGEGSWLTVV.

The CDR3 is CASSIDGQGGFYEQFF. CDR3 coding DNA: TGTGCCAGTAGTATAGACGGACAGGGGGGTTTCTATGAGCAGTTCTTC. This rearrangement joins TRBV19 to TRBJ2-1; TRBD1 matches at 10 bases. CDR1 LNHDA and CDR2 SQIVND come from the germline V gene (reference sequence). V trimming: 0 bases; J trimming: 8 bases; junction bases outside the gene matches: 7. CDR3 length: 16 residues.

The chain couples TRBV7-9 to TRBJ1-4; D is possibly TRBD1 (6 bases). Per the germline V gene, CDR1 is SEHNR and CDR2 is FQNEAQ (reference sequence). Trimming pared 7 bases from V and 8 bases from J, leaving 14 bases between. This CDR3 spans 13 amino acids. The CDR3 is CASTRGGQEKLFF. The CDR3 DNA reads as TGTGCCAGCACCCGGGGGGGACAAGAAAAACTGTTTTTT. Looking up the rest from reference TRBV7-9 and TRBJ1-4 gives the full variable domain: DTGVSQNPRHKITKRGQNVTFRCDPISEHNRLYWYRQTLGQGPEFLTYFQNEAQLEKSRLLSDRFSAERPKGSFSTLEIQRTEQGDSAMYLCASTRGGQEKLFFGSGTQLSVL.

The chain joins TRBV7-9 to TRBJ1-1; 7 bases fit TRBD1. Trimming took 6 bases from V and 4 from J; bases not matched to a gene: 8. There are 14 residues in the CDR3. Germline CDR1 reads SEHNR; CDR2 reads FQNEAQ (reference sequence). CDR3 bases: TGTGCCAGCAGTCCAAGGGGGCGAGGCACTGAAGCTTTCTTT. It yields the protein CASSPRGRGTEAFF.

In its sample, this clone was seen a few times. This chain links TRBV5-8 with TRBJ2-2; D perhaps matches TRBD2 (5 bases). Germline V gives CDR1 SGHTS, CDR2 YDEGEE. V gave up 4 bases and J gave up 9 bases, with 16 bases separating them. This CDR3 region has 14 residues. The CDR3 DNA reads TGTGCCAGCAGCCCACAATCGGGGAGCCGGGAGCTGTTTTTT. This codes for CASSPQSGSRELFF.

The genes are TRBV29-1 and TRBJ2-7; D remains ambiguous. With 6 bases removed from V and 3 bases from J, the gap between germline ends came to 15 bases. The CDR3 has 13 amino acids. Looked up from germline, CDR1 is SQVTM and CDR2 is ANQGSEA. CDR3 coding DNA: TGCAGCGTGGTGGTTGCGAACCACTACGAGCAGTACTTC. Amino acid sequence: CSVVVANHYEQYF.

This chain connects TRBV18 to TRBJ1-5; the D gene is possibly TRBD1 (5 bases). The CDR3 is 15 amino acids. Trimming pared 3 bases from V and 11 bases from J, leaving 20 bases between. The germline gives CDR1 KGHSH, CDR2 LQKENI. The CDR3 DNA is TGTGCCAGCTCACCTCCTGGGGGAGGGCAAGCTGCCCAGCATTTT. This encodes CASSPPGGGQAAQHF.

This clone has only one observation. The chain has TRBV27 and TRBJ2-2; 7 nucleotides align to TRBD1. This CDR3 contains 14 residues. The germline V gene encodes CDR1 MNHEY and CDR2 SMNVEV (reference sequence). Trimming cost V 6 bases and J 1 base; bases outside gene matches: 2. Here the CDR3 reads CASRGTVNTGELFF. In DNA, the CDR3 is TGTGCCAGCAGGGGGACAGTGAACACCGGGGAGCTGTTTTTT.